A selection of T cell receptor beta chains follows, all from one sample in a study of T cell responses to AZD1222 COVID-19 vaccine. The data were produced by immunoSEQ multiplex PCR, yet TCRdb's version contains in-frame clones alone and is incomplete. The sample has 150,000 or so clones, 85% to 95% seen once. The sample here was peripheral blood, taken on day 0 of AZD1222 vaccination. These receptors all come from an adult in good health. Both conserved end residues are part of each CDR3. D genes are given only for firm matches. Not all rows give a size; the values are once, few, many and, for expanded clones, a class.

cdr3_length j_call clone_size v_call d_call cdr3_nt cdr3_aa
15 TRBJ1-6 NA TRBV5-1 TRBD1 TGCGCCAGCAGCAACCGGGACAGGGGAAGTTCACCCCTCCACTTT CASSNRDRGSSPLHF
14 TRBJ1-2 once TRBV6-5 TRBD1 TGTGCCAGCAGTGACTCAGGGGGCTACGGCGGCTACACCTTC CASSDSGGYGGYTF
17 TRBJ2-1 NA TRBV7-3 TRBD2 TGTGCCAGCAGCATCGGGACTAGCGGGAGTGGAATCCATGAGCAGTTCTTC CASSIGTSGSGIHEQFF
15 TRBJ1-6 NA TRBV7-9 NA TGTGCCAGCTCTTCAGGAGGACCTTATAATTCACCCCTCCACTTT CASSSGGPYNSPLHF
15 TRBJ1-1 NA TRBV5-1 TRBD1 TGCGCCAGCAGCATCCTCGGACAGGGAAGGACTGAAGCTTTCTTT CASSILGQGRTEAFF
15 TRBJ1-5 NA TRBV7-9 TRBD1 TGTGCCAGCAGCTCCGGGACAGGGTATGGTCAGCCCCAGCATTTT CASSSGTGYGQPQHF
16 TRBJ2-3 once TRBV6-2/TRBV6-3 TRBD2 TGTGCCAGCAGTTCCCAGGCGGGGGGGAATCCAGATACGCAGTATTTT CASSSQAGGNPDTQYF
15 TRBJ2-5 NA TRBV4-1 TRBD1 TGCGCCAGCAGCCAAATCGGACAGGGTCAAGAGACCCAGTACTTC CASSQIGQGQETQYF
17 TRBJ1-3 NA TRBV5-1 NA TGCGCCAGCAGCAGCACCCCGCAGGGTACTTCTGGAAACACCATATATTTT CASSSTPQGTSGNTIYF
15 TRBJ2-1 NA TRBV28 NA TGTGCCAGCAGAAGGGGAGGTAGCGGATACAATGAGCAGTTCTTC CASRRGGSGYNEQFF
14 TRBJ1-2 NA TRBV5-8 NA TGTGCCAGCAGCTCGCGGGGGCTCGGCTATGGCTACACCTTC CASSSRGLGYGYTF
14 TRBJ2-5 NA TRBV4-1 NA TGCGCCAGCAGCGAAGGATGGGGGGCGGAGACCCAGTACTTC CASSEGWGAETQYF
15 TRBJ1-1 NA TRBV5-1 NA TGCGCCAGCAGCCCGTGGACACTCCCGGACACTGAAGCTTTCTTT CASSPWTLPDTEAFF
14 TRBJ1-5 NA TRBV5-4 TRBD1 TGTGCCAGCAGCTTAGACAGGGTCGGTCAGCCCCAGCATTTT CASSLDRVGQPQHF
16 TRBJ1-3 NA TRBV4-1 TRBD1 TGCGCCAGCAGCCAGTTGGACAGGAAAAGTGGAAACACCATATATTTT CASSQLDRKSGNTIYF
14 TRBJ2-5 NA TRBV24-1 TRBD2 TGTGCCACCATTGAAGGACTAGCGGGAGAGACCCAGTACTTC CATIEGLAGETQYF
16 TRBJ2-1 once TRBV5-1 TRBD2 TGCGCCAGCAGCACAGGACTAGCGGGGGATTACAATGAGCAGTTCTTC CASSTGLAGDYNEQFF
15 TRBJ1-5 NA TRBV19 TRBD1 TGTGCCAGTAGTCCCGGGACAGGCCGCAATCAGCCCCAGCATTTT CASSPGTGRNQPQHF
13 TRBJ2-2 NA TRBV25-1 NA TGTGCCAGCAGTGAATATGCAGTTGGAGAGCTGTTTTTT CASSEYAVGELFF
15 TRBJ1-6 NA TRBV10-3 TRBD1 TGTGCCATCAGTGAGTCCGCGACAGGGGTTTCACCCCTCCACTTT CAISESATGVSPLHF
14 TRBJ1-2 NA TRBV5-4 NA TGTGCCAGCAGCTTGGACAGGAGTAAGGTGGGCTACACCTTC CASSLDRSKVGYTF
15 TRBJ2-7 NA TRBV7-9 TRBD2 TGTGCCAGCAGCTTAGGACTAGCGGGAGGGAACGAGCAGTACTTC CASSLGLAGGNEQYF
15 TRBJ1-1 NA TRBV6-1 NA TGTGCCAGCAGTGAATCGGGCAGCTTGAACACTGAAGCTTTCTTT CASSESGSLNTEAFF
15 TRBJ2-5 once TRBV5-1 TRBD2 TGCGCCAGCAGCTTTAGCGGGGGGTCGCAAGAGACCCAGTACTTC CASSFSGGSQETQYF
18 TRBJ2-7 NA TRBV3-1/TRBV3-2 TRBD2 TGTGCCAGCAGCCAAGATCATCCCCTAGCGGGGGTAAAGTACGAGCAGTACTTC CASSQDHPLAGVKYEQYF
16 TRBJ2-7 NA TRBV5-5 TRBD2 TGTGCCAGCAGCTTGGGGGGGCTAGCGGGTCTCTACGAGCAGTACTTC CASSLGGLAGLYEQYF
16 TRBJ2-3 NA TRBV11-2 TRBD2 TGTGCCAGCAGCTTTAGCGGGAGGGCCCCCACAGATACGCAGTATTTT CASSFSGRAPTDTQYF
13 TRBJ1-2 NA TRBV14 NA TGTGCCAGCAGCCAAGGCAGGGACAAACCTGGCACCTTC CASSQGRDKPGTF
15 TRBJ1-2 NA TRBV19 TRBD1 TGTGCCAGTAGTCAAGACAGGGGGTTGCGGAATGGCTACACCTTC CASSQDRGLRNGYTF
14 TRBJ2-7 NA TRBV2 NA TGTGCCAGCAGTGAAGGTTGGGGTTCCTACGAGCAGTACTTC CASSEGWGSYEQYF
17 TRBJ2-1 NA TRBV7-2 TRBD2 TGTGCCAGCAGCTTAAAGAGGGGAGGGTTCTCCTACAATGAGCAGTTCTTC CASSLKRGGFSYNEQFF
15 TRBJ2-4 NA TRBV19 NA TGTGCCAGTAGTATCTGGCCTACAGCCAAAAACATTCAGTACTTC CASSIWPTAKNIQYF
13 TRBJ2-7 NA TRBV13 NA TGTGCCAGCAGCTTGAAGTCAACGGAAGAGCAGTACTTC CASSLKSTEEQYF
16 TRBJ1-3 NA TRBV7-2 NA TGTGCCAGCAGCCCGAATGGGGGGGCTCCTGGAAACACCATATATTTT CASSPNGGAPGNTIYF
15 TRBJ1-2 NA TRBV21-1 NA TGTGCCAGCAGCTTATACCCAAGGACAGGGGGAGGCTACACCTTC CASSLYPRTGGGYTF
13 TRBJ2-3 NA TRBV12-3/TRBV12-4 NA TGTGCCAGCTCCCACCCGTTAACAGATACGCAGTATTTT CASSHPLTDTQYF
18 TRBJ2-5 NA TRBV7-9 TRBD2 TGTGCCAGCAGCTTAGGGACTAGCGGGAGCGCTAGCAAAGAGACCCAGTACTTC CASSLGTSGSASKETQYF
14 TRBJ1-6 NA TRBV6-5 NA TGTGCCAGCAGTTTCACGGGGGAGGCGTCACCCCTCCACTTT CASSFTGEASPLHF
16 TRBJ2-2 NA TRBV21-1 NA TGTGCCAGCAGCAAGACCGGGACAGGGGACACCGGGGAGCTGTTTTTT CASSKTGTGDTGELFF
13 TRBJ2-7 NA TRBV18 NA TGTGCCAGCTCACCCGGGGCCACCTACGAGCAGTACTTC CASSPGATYEQYF
14 TRBJ1-1 NA TRBV5-1 NA TGCGCCAGCAGCTTGGGGATGAAAGACACTGAAGCTTTCTTT CASSLGMKDTEAFF
17 TRBJ1-2 NA TRBV18 NA TGTGCCAGCTCACCAACGGAACAGGCTGGGGGTAACTATGGCTACACCTTC CASSPTEQAGGNYGYTF
15 TRBJ1-5 NA TRBV15 NA TGTGCCACCAGCAGAGATCCGGGGGCCGACCAGCCCCAGCATTTT CATSRDPGADQPQHF
14 TRBJ1-4 NA TRBV18 NA TGTGCCAGCTCACCACTCCAGGCCGCTGAAAAACTGTTTTTT CASSPLQAAEKLFF